This T cell receptor (beta chain) was retrieved from a study of CD8 T cells in Susac syndrome. This CDR3 is built from 16 residues. The trim removed 6 bases at V and 2 bases at J, leaving 11 bases unmatched. Random-hexamer reverse transcription was applied to roughly 0.45 to 1 ug RNA. TCRdb ran MiXCR on the immunoSEQ multiplex PCR reads and lists one entry per CDR3 protein. The data contain about 180,000 distinct CDR3 sequences, roughly 94% of them singletons. The sequence derives from a human donor with Susac syndrome. The specimen was CD4+ T cells from PBMCs. The V and J genes are TRBV12-3 or TRBV12-4 and TRBJ2-3, with 7 bases fitting TRBD2. CDR3 loop: CASSPRLAMTTDTQYF. In DNA form, the CDR3 reads TGTGCCAGCAGCCCCCGACTAGCCATGACCACAGATACGCAGTATTTT.